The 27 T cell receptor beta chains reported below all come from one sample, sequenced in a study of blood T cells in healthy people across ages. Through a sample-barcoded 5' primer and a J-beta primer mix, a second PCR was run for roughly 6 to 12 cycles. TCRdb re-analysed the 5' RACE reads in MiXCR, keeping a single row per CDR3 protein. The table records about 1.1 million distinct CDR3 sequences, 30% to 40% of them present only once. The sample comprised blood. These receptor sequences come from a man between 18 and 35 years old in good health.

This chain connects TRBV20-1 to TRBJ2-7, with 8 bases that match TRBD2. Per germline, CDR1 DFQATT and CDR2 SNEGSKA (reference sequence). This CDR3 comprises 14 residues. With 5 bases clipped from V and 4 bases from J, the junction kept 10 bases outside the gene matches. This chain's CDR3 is CSAPNERGRYEQYF. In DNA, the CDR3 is TGCAGTGCTCCAAACGAGCGGGGGAGGTACGAGCAGTACTTC.

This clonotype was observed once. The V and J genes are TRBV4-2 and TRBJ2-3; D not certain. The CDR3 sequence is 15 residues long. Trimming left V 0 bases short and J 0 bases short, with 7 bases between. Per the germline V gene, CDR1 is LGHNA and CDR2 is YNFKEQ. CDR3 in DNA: TGTGCCAGCAGCCAAGATGATACTAGCACAGATACGCAGTATTTT. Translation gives CASSQDDTSTDTQYF.

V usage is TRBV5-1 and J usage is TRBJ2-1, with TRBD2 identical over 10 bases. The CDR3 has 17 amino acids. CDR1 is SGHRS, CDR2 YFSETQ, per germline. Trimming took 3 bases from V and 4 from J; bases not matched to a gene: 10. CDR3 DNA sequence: TGCGCCAGCAGCTCCCCCATTAGCGGGGGGCCTTACAATGAGCAGTTCTTC. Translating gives CASSSPISGGPYNEQFF.

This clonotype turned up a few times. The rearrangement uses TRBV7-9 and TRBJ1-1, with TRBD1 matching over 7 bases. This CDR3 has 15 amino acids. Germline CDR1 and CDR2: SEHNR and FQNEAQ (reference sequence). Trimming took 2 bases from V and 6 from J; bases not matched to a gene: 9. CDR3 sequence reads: CASSLSQGVHSEAFF. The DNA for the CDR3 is TGTGCCAGCAGCTTATCCCAGGGGGTCCACTCTGAAGCTTTCTTT.

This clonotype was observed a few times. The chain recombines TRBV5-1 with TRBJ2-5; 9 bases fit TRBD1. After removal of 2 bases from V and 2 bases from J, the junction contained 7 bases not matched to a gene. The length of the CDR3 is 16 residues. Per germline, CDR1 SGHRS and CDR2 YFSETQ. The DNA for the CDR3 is TGCGCCAGCAGCTTTAGGACAGGGGCTGAACAAGAGACCCAGTACTTC. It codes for CASSFRTGAEQETQYF.

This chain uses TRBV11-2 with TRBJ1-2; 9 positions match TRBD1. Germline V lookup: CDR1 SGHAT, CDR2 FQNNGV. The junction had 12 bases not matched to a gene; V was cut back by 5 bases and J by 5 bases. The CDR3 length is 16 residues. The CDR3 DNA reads TGTGCCAGCAGCCCCACCGGGACAGGGTATTCTTATGGCTACACCTTC. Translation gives CASSPTGTGYSYGYTF.

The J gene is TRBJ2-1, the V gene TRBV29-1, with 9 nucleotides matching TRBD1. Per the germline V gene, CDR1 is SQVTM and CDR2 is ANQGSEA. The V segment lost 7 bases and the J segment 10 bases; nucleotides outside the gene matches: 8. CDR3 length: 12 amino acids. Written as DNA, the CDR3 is TGCAGCGCGCGACAGGGGGGTTACGAGCAGTTCTTC. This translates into CSARQGGYEQFF.

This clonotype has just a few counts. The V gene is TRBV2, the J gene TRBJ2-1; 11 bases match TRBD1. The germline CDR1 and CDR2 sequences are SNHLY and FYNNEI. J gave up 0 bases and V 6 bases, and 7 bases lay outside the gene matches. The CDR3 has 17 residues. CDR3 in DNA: TGTGCCAGCAGCGGACAGGGGGCTAGGAGCTCCTACAATGAGCAGTTCTTC. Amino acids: CASSGQGARSSYNEQFF.

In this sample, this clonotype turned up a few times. CDR3 region: CASMTDADYGYTF. In DNA form, the CDR3 reads TGTGCCAGCATGACGGACGCAGACTATGGCTACACCTTC. V usage is TRBV2 and J usage is TRBJ1-2; D is unclear. In germline, CDR1 is SNHLY, CDR2 FYNNEI. Trimming pared 7 bases from V and 3 bases from J, leaving 12 bases between. The CDR3 is made up of 13 amino acids.

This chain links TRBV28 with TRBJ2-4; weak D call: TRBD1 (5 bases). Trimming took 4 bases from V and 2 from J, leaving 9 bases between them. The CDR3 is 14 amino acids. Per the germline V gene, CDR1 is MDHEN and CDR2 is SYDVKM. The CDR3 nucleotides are TGTGCCAGCAGTTCAAGGGGTACCAAAAACATTCAGTACTTC. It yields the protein CASSSRGTKNIQYF.

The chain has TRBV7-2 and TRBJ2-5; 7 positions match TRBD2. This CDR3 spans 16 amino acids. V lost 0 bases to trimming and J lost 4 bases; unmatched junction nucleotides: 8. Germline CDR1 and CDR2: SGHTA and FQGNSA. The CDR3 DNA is TGTGCCAGCAGCTTAGCGCCCCGCGGGGGAAGAGAGACCCAGTACTTC. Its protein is CASSLAPRGGRETQYF.

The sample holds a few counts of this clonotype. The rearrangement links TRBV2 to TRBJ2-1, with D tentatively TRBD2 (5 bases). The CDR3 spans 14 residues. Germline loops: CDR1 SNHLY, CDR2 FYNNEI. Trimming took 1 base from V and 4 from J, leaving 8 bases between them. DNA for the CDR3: TGTGCCAGCAGTGAAGACTCGGGGTACAATGAGCAGTTCTTC. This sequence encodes CASSEDSGYNEQFF.

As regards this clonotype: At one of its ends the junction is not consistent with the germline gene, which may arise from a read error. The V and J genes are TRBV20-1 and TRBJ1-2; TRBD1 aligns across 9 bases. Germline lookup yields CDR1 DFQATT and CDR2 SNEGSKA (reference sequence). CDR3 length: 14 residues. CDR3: CSARGPGQGYGYTF. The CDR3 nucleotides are TGCAGTGCCAGAGGGCCGGGACAGGGCTATGGCTACACCTTC.

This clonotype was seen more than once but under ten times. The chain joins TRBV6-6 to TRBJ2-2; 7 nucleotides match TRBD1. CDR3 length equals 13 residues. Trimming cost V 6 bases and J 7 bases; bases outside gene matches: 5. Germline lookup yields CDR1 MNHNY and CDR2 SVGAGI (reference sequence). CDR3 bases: TGTGCCAGCAGCCAGAGGGACAGCGGGGAGCTGTTTTTT. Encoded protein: CASSQRDSGELFF.

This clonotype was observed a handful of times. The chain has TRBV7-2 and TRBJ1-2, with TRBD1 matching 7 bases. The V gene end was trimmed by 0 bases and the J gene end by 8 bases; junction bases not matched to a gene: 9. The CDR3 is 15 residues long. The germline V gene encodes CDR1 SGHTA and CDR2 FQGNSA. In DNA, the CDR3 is TGTGCCAGCAGCTTAGCAACCGTAGGGGGCATCGGCTACACCTTC. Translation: CASSLATVGGIGYTF.

CDR3 protein: CASNRDRARTDTQYF. Here the CDR3 DNA reads TGTGCCAGCAACCGAGACAGGGCCCGCACAGATACGCAGTATTTT. The chain uses TRBV7-9 and TRBJ2-3, with 7 bases identical to TRBD1. The CDR3 covers 15 residues. The J segment lost 1 base and the V segment lost 7 bases, leaving 8 bases of the junction unmatched. Per the germline V gene, CDR1 is SEHNR and CDR2 is FQNEAQ (reference sequence).

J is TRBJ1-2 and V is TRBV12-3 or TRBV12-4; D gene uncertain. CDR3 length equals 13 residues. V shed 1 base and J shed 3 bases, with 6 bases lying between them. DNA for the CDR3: TGTGCCAGCAGTTTAGGCAGATACTATGGCTACACCTTC. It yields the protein CASSLGRYYGYTF.

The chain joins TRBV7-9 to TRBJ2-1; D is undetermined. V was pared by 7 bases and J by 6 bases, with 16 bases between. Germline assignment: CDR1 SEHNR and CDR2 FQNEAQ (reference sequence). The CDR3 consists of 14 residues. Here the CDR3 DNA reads TGTGCCAGCATCTCGAACATACCATCCAATGAGCAGTTCTTC. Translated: CASISNIPSNEQFF. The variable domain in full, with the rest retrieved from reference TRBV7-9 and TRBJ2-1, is DTGVSQNPRHKITKRGQNVTFRCDPISEHNRLYWYRQTLGQGPEFLTYFQNEAQLEKSRLLSDRFSAERPKGSFSTLEIQRTEQGDSAMYLCASISNIPSNEQFFGPGTRLTVL.

The CDR3 region is CASSQGSYNDRLKNEKLFF. Written as DNA, the CDR3 is TGCGCCAGCAGCCAAGGGAGCTACAACGACCGACTGAAGAATGAAAAACTGTTTTTT. The chain recombines TRBV4-3 with TRBJ1-4, with no clear D. Per the germline V gene, CDR1 is LGHNA and CDR2 is YSLEER. CDR3 length: 19 amino acids. With 1 base removed from V and 5 bases from J, the gap between germline ends came to 23 bases.

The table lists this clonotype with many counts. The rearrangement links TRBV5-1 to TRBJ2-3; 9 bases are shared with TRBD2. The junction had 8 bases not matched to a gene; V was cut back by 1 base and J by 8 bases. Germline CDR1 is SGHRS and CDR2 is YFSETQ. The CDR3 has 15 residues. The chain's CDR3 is CASSLLAGTVRTQYF. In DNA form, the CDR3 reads TGCGCCAGCAGCTTGCTAGCGGGGACCGTTCGTACGCAGTATTTT.

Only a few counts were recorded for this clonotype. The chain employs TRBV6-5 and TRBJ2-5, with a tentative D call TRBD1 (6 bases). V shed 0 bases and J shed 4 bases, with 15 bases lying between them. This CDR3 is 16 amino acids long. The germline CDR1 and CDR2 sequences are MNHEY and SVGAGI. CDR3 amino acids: CASSYSSPLGGETQYF. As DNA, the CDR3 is TGTGCCAGCAGTTACTCGTCCCCCCTAGGGGGAGAGACCCAGTACTTC.

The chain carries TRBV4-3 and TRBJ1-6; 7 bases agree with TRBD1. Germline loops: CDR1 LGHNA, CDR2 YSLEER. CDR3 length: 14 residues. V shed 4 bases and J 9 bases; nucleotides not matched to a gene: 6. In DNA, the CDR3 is TGCGCCAGCAGCCGGGACAGTAGTGGTTCACCCCTCCACTTT. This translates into CASSRDSSGSPLHF.

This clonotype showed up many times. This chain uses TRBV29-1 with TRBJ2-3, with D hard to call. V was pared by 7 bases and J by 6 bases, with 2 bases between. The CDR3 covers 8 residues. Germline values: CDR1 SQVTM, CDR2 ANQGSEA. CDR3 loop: CSDDTQYF. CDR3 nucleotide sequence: TGCAGCGATGATACGCAGTATTTT.

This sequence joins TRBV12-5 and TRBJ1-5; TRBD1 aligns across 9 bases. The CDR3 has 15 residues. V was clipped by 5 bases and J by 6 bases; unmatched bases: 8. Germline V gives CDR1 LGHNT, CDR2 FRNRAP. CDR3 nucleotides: TGTGCTAGTGGTCCGGACAGGGGAGGGAGTCAGCCCCAGCATTTT. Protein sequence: CASGPDRGGSQPQHF.

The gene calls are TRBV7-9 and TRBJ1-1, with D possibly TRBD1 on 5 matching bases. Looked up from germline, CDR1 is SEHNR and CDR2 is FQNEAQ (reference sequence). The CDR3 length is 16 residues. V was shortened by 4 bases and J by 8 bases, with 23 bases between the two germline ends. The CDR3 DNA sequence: TGTGCCAGCAGCTACCTCGCAAGCAGGGCCGGGAGGGAAGCTTTCTTT. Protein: CASSYLASRAGREAFF.

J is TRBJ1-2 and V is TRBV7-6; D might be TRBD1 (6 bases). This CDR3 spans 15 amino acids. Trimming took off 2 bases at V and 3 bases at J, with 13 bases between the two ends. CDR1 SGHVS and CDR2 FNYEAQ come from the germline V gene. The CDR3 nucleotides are TGTGCCAGCAGCTTACCGGGGGCGCGCGACTATGGCTACACCTTC. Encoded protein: CASSLPGARDYGYTF.

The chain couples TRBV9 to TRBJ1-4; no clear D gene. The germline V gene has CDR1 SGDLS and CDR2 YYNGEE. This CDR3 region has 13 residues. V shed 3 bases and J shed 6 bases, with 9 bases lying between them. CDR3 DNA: TGTGCCAGCAGCGACGGACTTGATGAAAAACTGTTTTTT. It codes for CASSDGLDEKLFF. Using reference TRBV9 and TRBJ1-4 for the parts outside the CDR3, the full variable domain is DSGVTQTPKHLITATGQRVTLRCSPRSGDLSVYWYQQSLDQGLQFLIQYYNGEERAKGNILERFSAQQFPDLHSELNLSSLELGDSALYFCASSDGLDEKLFFGSGTQLSVL.